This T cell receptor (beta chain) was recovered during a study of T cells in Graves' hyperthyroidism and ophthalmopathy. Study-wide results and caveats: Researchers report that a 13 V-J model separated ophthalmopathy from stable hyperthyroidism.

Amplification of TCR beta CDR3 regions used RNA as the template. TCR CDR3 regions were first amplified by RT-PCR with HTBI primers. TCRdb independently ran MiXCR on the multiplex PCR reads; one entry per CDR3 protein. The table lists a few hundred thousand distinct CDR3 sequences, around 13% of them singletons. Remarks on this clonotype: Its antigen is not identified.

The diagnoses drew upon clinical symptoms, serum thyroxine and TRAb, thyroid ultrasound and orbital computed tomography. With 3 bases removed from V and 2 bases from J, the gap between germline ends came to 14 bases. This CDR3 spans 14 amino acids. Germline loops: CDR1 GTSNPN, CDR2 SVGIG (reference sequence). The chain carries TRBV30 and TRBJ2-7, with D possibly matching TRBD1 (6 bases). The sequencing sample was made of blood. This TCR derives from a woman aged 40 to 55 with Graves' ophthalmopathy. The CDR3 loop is CAWRGTPSAYEQYF. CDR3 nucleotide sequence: TGTGCCTGGAGGGGGACACCAAGCGCCTACGAGCAGTACTTC.